One sample yielded the 17 T cell receptor beta chains listed below, sequenced in a study of CD8 T cells in ankylosing spondylitis. Findings and caveats of the study: What appeared characteristic of ankylosing spondylitis blood was a TCR beta motif of about eight highly homologous variants.

In TCRdb, the 5' RACE reads were re-called with MiXCR into one record per CDR3 protein. The sample lists about 480,000 distinct CDR3 sequences; 15% to 20% were seen once. The antigens these receptors bind are not known. The specimen sequenced was blood, either unsorted or a sorted T cell fraction (not recorded which). The receptors originated from a male donor with ankylosing spondylitis.

The chain recombines TRBV24-1 with TRBJ1-1; 7 bases line up with TRBD1. The CDR3 sequence is 12 residues long. The J segment lost 7 bases and the V segment lost 4 bases, leaving 2 bases of the junction unmatched. CDR1 is KGHDR and CDR2 is SFDVKD in the germline V gene. CDR3 in DNA: TGTGCCACCAGTGACCCAGGGGGTGAAGCTTTCTTT. This gives the protein CATSDPGGEAFF.

The chain combines TRBV20-1 with TRBJ2-1; TRBD2 matches at 7 bases. Per germline, CDR1 DFQATT and CDR2 SNEGSKA (reference sequence). V gave up 5 bases and J gave up 0 bases; unmatched junction bases: 4. The CDR3 runs to 14 residues. The CDR3 loop is CSAPWTSSYNEQFF. CDR3 nucleotides: TGCAGTGCTCCCTGGACTAGCTCCTACAATGAGCAGTTCTTC.

The chain couples TRBV10-3 to TRBJ1-1; D is unclear. Per germline, CDR1 ENHRY and CDR2 SYGVKD. The CDR3 is 14 residues long. Trimming took off 3 bases at V and 1 base at J, with 9 bases between the two ends. The CDR3 DNA is TGTGCCATCAGTGACAGAAATAAGAACACTGAAGCTTTCTTT. This translates into CAISDRNKNTEAFF.

The chain has TRBV5-1 and TRBJ2-2, with D possibly matching TRBD2 (5 bases). The germline V and J ends were trimmed by 4 bases and 3 bases, with 16 bases remaining between them. The CDR3 spans 16 residues. Germline CDR1 reads SGHRS; CDR2 reads YFSETQ. The CDR3 loop reads CASSAAAIGDTGELFF. The CDR3 DNA reads TGCGCCAGCAGCGCGGCGGCCATCGGGGACACCGGGGAGCTGTTTTTT.

This clonotype showed up many times. The rearrangement joins TRBV12-3 or TRBV12-4 to TRBJ2-1; 8 bases fit TRBD2. After removal of 3 bases from V and 7 bases from J, the junction contained 5 bases not matched to a gene. The CDR3 extends over 14 amino acids. The CDR3 bases are TGTGCCAGCAGTTTTACTAGCGGACTGAATGAGCAGTTCTTC. It is translated as CASSFTSGLNEQFF.

The chain recombines TRBV7-2 with TRBJ1-6; weak D call: TRBD1 (6 bases). The CDR3 runs 15 residues. Germline lookup yields CDR1 SGHTA and CDR2 FQGNSA. The ends were cut back, 1 base at V and 9 bases at J, with 13 bases in the middle. The CDR3 protein is CASSLGTAVGSPLHF. For the CDR3, the DNA is TGTGCCAGCAGCTTAGGGACAGCTGTGGGTTCACCCCTCCACTTT.

In this sample, this clonotype turned up a few times. The chain carries TRBV20-1 and TRBJ2-1; 10 nucleotides match TRBD2. The V gene's germline CDR1 is DFQATT and CDR2 SNEGSKA (reference sequence). This CDR3 is built from 18 residues. Germline trimming cut 0 bases from V and 4 bases from J; bases unmatched to any gene: 12. The CDR3 loop is CSARDLLAGSWGYNEQFF. CDR3 bases: TGCAGTGCTAGAGATCTACTAGCGGGATCTTGGGGGTACAATGAGCAGTTCTTC.

This clonotype was recorded a few times. The V gene is TRBV5-1, the J gene TRBJ2-3; 16 bases map to TRBD2. This CDR3 comprises 20 residues. Germline lookup yields CDR1 SGHRS and CDR2 YFSETQ. J gave up 5 bases and V 1 base, and 13 bases lay outside the gene matches. Here the CDR3 DNA reads TGCGCCAGCAGCTTGTTGCCTCCGGGACTAGCGGGGGGGCTTCAAGATACGCAGTATTTT. Translation gives CASSLLPPGLAGGLQDTQYF. Using reference TRBV5-1 and TRBJ2-3 for the parts outside the CDR3, the full variable domain is KAGVTQTPRYLIKTRGQQVTLSCSPISGHRSVSWYQQTPGQGLQFLFEYFSETQRNKGNFPGRFSGRQFSNSRSEMNVSTLELGDSALYLCASSLLPPGLAGGLQDTQYFGPGTRLTVL.

This clonotype was seen a few times. The chain couples TRBV20-1 to TRBJ2-5; 11 nucleotides match TRBD2. CDR1 and CDR2 from the germline V gene are DFQATT and SNEGSKA (reference sequence). This CDR3 region has 15 residues. V trimming: 6 bases; J trimming: 5 bases; junction bases outside the gene matches: 11. The CDR3, as DNA: TGCAGTGCCATCGAGACTAGCGGGGCGCGGGAGACCCAGTACTTC. Translating gives CSAIETSGARETQYF.

The chain uses TRBV7-9 and TRBJ2-3, with a possible D match to TRBD1 (5 bases). The V gene lost 2 bases and the J gene lost 6 bases, with 9 bases spanning the gap. The CDR3 sequence is 13 residues long. Germline assignment: CDR1 SEHNR and CDR2 FQNEAQ (reference sequence). CDR3 loop: CASSLLQVDTQYF. The CDR3 DNA reads TGTGCCAGCAGCTTATTACAGGTGGATACGCAGTATTTT.

This chain joins TRBV28 and TRBJ1-1; no definite D call. This CDR3 has 17 residues. The germline V and J ends were trimmed by 2 bases and 0 bases, with 16 bases remaining between them. Per germline, CDR1 MDHEN and CDR2 SYDVKM. CDR3 amino acids: CASSLRRQVGMNTEAFF. The CDR3 DNA reads TGTGCCAGCAGTTTAAGGAGGCAGGTTGGCATGAACACTGAAGCTTTCTTT.

This rearrangement joins TRBV20-1 to TRBJ1-3, with D uncertain. This CDR3 is built from 16 residues. The germline V and J ends were trimmed by 2 bases and 0 bases, with 14 bases remaining between them. Germline V lookup: CDR1 DFQATT, CDR2 SNEGSKA (reference sequence). DNA for the CDR3: TGCAGTGCTAGAACACCCCAGACGACCTCTGGAAACACCATATATTTT. Translating it yields CSARTPQTTSGNTIYF.

This chain joins TRBV20-1 and TRBJ2-2; the D gene is possibly TRBD2 (5 bases). The CDR3 is made up of 15 amino acids. Per germline, CDR1 DFQATT and CDR2 SNEGSKA (reference sequence). V was shortened by 3 bases and J by 5 bases, with 16 bases between the two germline ends. CDR3 region: CSASPGELKTGELFF. The CDR3 bases are TGCAGTGCTAGTCCCGGGGAACTAAAGACCGGGGAGCTGTTTTTT.

This clonotype showed up many times. This chain uses TRBV20-1 with TRBJ1-6, with D tentatively TRBD1 (6 bases). V was trimmed by 4 bases and J by 7 bases, leaving 17 bases between them. The CDR3 spans 15 residues. Germline V CDR1 and CDR2: DFQATT, SNEGSKA (reference sequence). The CDR3 here is CSATLRTAPNSPLHF. CDR3 DNA sequence: TGCAGTGCTACTCTGAGGACAGCTCCAAATTCACCCCTCCACTTT.

This clonotype was seen at least ten times. The DNA is left out, because the CDR3 cannot be placed on it with certainty; the CDR3 is given as TCRdb lists it. The genes are TRBV7-2 and TRBJ1-1. Per germline, CDR1 SGHTA and CDR2 FQGNSA. The CDR3 extends over 14 residues, inclusive of both ends. The chain's CDR3 is CASSPNVGVGNWIF.

The gene calls are TRBV29-1 and TRBJ2-3, with D perhaps assigned TRBD1 or TRBD2 (5 bases each). This CDR3 is 12 amino acids long. Trimming pared 2 bases from V and 5 bases from J, leaving 8 bases between. The germline V gene has CDR1 SQVTM and CDR2 ANQGSEA. The CDR3 sequence is CSVERDVDTQYF. DNA for the CDR3: TGCAGCGTTGAACGGGACGTAGATACGCAGTATTTT.

V and J are TRBV9 and TRBJ2-6; D unresolved. The germline V gene has CDR1 SGDLS and CDR2 YYNGEE. Trimming pared 0 bases from V and 3 bases from J, leaving 1 base between. This CDR3 has 13 amino acids. CDR3 region: CASSVDGANVLTF. The CDR3 nucleotides are TGTGCCAGCAGCGTAGATGGGGCCAACGTCCTGACTTTC.